This T cell receptor (beta chain) was captured in a study of blood T cell repertoires in COVID-19. The overall study: Samples came from the United States, Italy and Spain, spanning acute and convalescent COVID-19.

The CDR3 is 13 residues long. The germline CDR1 and CDR2 sequences are ENHRY and SYGVKD. V gave up 6 bases and J gave up 6 bases, with 12 bases separating them. Ages ranged from about 18 to 100 years, with residence in more than 20 US areas. In the original analysis: Amplification from reference gene primers served as the basis for estimated nucleated cell counts. TCRdb keeps only in-frame clones here, not all; method: immunoSEQ multiplex PCR. For V, J and clone size, that table is used; D and trimming come from the DNA. The sample shows 300,000 to 350,000 clones, roughly 85% of them seen only once. The rearrangement joins TRBV10-3 to TRBJ1-5, with D perhaps matching TRBD1 (6 bases). The TCR originated in a man aged 25 to 40 who had recovered from COVID-19. Specimen: PBMCs or T cells enriched from blood (not recorded which). The DNA of the CDR3 is TGTGCCATCAGACAGGGAGTAGGTCAGCCCCAGCATTTT. This sequence encodes CAIRQGVGQPQHF.